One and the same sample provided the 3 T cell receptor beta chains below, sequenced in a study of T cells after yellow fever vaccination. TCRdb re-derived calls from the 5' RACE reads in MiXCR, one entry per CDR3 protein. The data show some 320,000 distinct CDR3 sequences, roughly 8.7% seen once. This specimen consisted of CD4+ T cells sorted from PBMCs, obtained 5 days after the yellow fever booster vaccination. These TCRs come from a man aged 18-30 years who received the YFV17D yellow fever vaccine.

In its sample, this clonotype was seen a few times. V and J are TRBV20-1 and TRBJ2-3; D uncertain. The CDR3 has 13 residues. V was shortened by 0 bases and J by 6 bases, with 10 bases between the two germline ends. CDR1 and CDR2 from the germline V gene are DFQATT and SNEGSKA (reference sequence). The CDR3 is CSAREGITDTQYF. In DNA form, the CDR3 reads TGCAGTGCTAGAGAGGGGATCACGGATACGCAGTATTTT.

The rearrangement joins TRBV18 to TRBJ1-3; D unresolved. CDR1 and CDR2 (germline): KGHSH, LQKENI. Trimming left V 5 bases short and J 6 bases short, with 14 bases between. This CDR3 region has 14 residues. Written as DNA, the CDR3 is TGTGCCAGCTCATCCGGGAATGCTGTAAACACCATATATTTT. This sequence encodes CASSSGNAVNTIYF.

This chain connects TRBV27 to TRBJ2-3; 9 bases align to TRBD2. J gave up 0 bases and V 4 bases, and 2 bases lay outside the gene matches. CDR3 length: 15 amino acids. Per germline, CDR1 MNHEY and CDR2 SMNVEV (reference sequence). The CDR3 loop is CASSCLAGSTDTQYF. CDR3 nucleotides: TGTGCCAGCAGTTGCCTAGCGGGGAGCACAGATACGCAGTATTTT.